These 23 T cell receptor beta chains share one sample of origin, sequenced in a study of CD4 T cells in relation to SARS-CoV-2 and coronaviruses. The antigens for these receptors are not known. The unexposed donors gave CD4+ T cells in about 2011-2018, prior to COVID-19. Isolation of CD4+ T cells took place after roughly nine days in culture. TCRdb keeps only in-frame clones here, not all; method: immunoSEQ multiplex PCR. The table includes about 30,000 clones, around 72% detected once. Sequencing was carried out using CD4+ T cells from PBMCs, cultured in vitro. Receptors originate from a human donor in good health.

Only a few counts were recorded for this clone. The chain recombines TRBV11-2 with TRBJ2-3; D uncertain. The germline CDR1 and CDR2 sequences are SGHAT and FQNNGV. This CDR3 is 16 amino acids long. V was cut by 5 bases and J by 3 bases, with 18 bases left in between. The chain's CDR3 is CASSRLGSARTDTQYF. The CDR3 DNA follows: TGTGCCAGCAGCCGACTCGGGTCAGCGAGAACAGATACGCAGTATTTT. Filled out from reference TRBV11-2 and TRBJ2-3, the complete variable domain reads EAGVAQSPRYKIIEKRQSVAFWCNPISGHATLYWYQQILGQGPKLLIQFQNNGVVDDSQLPKDRFSAERLKGVDSTLKIQPAKLEDSAVYLCASSRLGSARTDTQYFGPGTRLTVL.

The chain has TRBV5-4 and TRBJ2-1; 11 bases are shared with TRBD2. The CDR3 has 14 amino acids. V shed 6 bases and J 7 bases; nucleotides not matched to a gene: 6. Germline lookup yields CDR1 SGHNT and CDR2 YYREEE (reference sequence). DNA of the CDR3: TGTGCCAGCATCGACGGGACTAGCGGTAATGAGCAGTTCTTC. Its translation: CASIDGTSGNEQFF. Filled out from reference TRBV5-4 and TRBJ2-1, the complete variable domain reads ETGVTQSPTHLIKTRGQQVTLRCSSQSGHNTVSWYQQALGQGPQFIFQYYREEENGRGNFPPRFSGLQFPNYSSELNVNALELDDSALYLCASIDGTSGNEQFFGPGTRLTVL.

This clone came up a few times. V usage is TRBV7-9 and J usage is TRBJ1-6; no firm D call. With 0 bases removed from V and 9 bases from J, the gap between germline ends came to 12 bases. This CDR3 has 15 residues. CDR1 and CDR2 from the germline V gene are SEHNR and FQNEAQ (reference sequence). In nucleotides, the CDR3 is TGTGCCAGCAGCTTAGCTGCCGGGAGCGGTTCACCCCTCCACTTT. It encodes CASSLAAGSGSPLHF.

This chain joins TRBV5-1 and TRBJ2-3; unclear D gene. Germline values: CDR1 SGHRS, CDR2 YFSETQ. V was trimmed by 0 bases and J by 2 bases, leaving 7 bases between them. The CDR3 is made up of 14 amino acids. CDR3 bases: TGCGCCAGCAGCTTGGTAGTAGACACAGATACGCAGTATTTT. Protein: CASSLVVDTDTQYF.

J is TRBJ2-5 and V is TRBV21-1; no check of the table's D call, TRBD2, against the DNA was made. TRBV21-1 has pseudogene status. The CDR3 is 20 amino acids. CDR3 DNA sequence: TGTGCCAGCAGCAAAGCGCCCCTCGGGAGCCCGGATATTGGGGAAGAGACCCAGTACTTC. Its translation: CASSKAPLGSPDIGEETQYF.

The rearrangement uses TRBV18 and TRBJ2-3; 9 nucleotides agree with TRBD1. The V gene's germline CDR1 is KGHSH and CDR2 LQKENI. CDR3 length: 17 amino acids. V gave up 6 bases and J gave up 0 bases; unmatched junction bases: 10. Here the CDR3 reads CASSPAPTGGSTDTQYF. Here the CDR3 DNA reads TGTGCCAGCTCTCCGGCCCCTACAGGGGGCAGCACAGATACGCAGTATTTT.

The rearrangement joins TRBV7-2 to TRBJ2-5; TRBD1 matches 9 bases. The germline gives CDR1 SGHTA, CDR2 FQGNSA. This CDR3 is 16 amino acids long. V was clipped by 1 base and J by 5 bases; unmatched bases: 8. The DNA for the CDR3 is TGTGCCAGCAGCTTAGGGGGGACAGGGAGCGGCGAGACCCAGTACTTC. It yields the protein CASSLGGTGSGETQYF.

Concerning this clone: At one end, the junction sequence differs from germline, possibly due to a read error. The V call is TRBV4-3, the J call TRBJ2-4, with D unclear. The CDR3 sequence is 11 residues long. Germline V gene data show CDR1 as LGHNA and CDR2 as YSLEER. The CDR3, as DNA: TGCGCCAGCAGCCAAGAACACAATTGGGGCTTC. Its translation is CASSQEHNWGF.

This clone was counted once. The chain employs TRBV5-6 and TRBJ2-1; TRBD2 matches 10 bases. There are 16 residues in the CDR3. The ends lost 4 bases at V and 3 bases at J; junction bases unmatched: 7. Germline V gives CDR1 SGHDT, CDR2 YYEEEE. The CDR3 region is CASSPTPSGSYNEQFF. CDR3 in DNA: TGTGCCAGCAGCCCTACCCCTAGCGGGAGCTACAATGAGCAGTTCTTC.

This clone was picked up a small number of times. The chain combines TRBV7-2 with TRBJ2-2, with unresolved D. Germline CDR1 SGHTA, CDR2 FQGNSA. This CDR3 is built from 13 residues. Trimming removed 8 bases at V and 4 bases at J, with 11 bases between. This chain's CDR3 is CASDRSATGELFF. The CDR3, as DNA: TGTGCCAGCGATCGGAGCGCCACCGGGGAGCTGTTTTTT.

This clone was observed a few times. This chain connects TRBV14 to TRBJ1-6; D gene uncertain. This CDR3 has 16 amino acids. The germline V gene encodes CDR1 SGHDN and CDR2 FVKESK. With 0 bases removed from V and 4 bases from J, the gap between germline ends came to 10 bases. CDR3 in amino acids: CASSQDPGRYNSPLHF. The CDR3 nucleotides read TGTGCCAGCAGCCAAGATCCGGGTCGATATAATTCACCCCTCCACTTT.

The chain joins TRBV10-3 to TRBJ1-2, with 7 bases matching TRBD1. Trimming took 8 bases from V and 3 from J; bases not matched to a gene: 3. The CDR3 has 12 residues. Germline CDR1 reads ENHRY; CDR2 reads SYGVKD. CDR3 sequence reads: CAIGQEDYGYTF. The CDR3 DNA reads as TGTGCCATCGGACAGGAAGACTATGGCTACACCTTC.

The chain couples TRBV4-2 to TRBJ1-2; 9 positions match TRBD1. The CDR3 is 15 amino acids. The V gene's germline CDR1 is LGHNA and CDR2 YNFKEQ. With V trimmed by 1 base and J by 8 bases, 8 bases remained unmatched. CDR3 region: CASSQATGGAGGYTF. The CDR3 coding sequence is TGTGCCAGCAGCCAAGCCACAGGGGGCGCAGGAGGCTACACCTTC.

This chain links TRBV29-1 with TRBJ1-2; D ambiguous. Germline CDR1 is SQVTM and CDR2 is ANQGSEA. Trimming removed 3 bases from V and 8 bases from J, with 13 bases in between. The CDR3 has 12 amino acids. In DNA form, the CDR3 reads TGCAGCGTTGATTACCGCGTGGGGGGCTACACCTTC. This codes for CSVDYRVGGYTF.

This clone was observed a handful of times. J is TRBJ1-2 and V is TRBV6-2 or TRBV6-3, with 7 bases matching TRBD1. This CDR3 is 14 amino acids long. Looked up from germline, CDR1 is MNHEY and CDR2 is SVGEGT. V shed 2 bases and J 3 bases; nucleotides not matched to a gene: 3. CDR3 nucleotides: TGTGCCAGCAGTTACCTTGACAGGGACTATGGCTACACCTTC. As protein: CASSYLDRDYGYTF.

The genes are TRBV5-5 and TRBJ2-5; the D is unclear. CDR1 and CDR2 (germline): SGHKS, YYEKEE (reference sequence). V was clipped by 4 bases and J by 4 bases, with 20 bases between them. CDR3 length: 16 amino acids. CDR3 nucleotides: TGTGCCAGCAGCCCTATTCCAGGACGTGGGCGAGAGACCCAGTACTTC. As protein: CASSPIPGRGRETQYF.

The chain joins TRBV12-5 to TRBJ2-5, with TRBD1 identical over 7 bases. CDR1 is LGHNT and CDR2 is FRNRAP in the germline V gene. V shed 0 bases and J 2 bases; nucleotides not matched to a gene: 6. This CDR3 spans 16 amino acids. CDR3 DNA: TGTGCTAGTGGTTTGGTCCGGACAGGCCCACAAGAGACCCAGTACTTC. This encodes CASGLVRTGPQETQYF.

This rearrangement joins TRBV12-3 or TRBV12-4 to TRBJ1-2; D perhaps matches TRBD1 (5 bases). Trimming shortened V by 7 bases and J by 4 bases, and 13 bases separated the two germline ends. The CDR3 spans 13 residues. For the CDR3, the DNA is TGTGCCAGCACCCTTGGGACGGCCTATGGCTACACCTTC. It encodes CASTLGTAYGYTF.

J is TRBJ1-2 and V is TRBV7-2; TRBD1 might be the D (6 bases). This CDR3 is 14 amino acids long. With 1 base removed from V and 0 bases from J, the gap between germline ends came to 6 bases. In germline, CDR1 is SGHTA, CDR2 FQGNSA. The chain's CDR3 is CASSLGQANYGYTF. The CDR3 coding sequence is TGTGCCAGCAGCTTAGGACAGGCTAACTATGGCTACACCTTC.

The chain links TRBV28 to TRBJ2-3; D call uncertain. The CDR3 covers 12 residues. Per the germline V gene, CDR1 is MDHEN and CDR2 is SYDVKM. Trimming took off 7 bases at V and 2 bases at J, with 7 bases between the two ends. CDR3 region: CASTGNTDTQYF. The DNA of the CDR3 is TGTGCCAGCACTGGGAACACAGATACGCAGTATTTT.

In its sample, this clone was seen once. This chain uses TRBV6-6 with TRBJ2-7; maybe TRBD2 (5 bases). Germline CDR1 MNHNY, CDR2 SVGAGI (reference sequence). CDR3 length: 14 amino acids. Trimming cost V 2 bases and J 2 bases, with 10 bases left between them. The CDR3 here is CASSYRGFAYEQYF. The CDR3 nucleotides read TGTGCCAGCAGTTACAGAGGGTTCGCCTACGAGCAGTACTTC.

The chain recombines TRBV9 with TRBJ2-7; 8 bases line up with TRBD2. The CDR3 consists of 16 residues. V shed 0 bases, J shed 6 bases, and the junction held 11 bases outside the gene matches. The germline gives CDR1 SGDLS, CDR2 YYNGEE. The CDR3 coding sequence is TGTGCCAGCAGCGTAGGTCGTGGTAGCGGGACCCGCGAGCAGTACTTC. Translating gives CASSVGRGSGTREQYF.

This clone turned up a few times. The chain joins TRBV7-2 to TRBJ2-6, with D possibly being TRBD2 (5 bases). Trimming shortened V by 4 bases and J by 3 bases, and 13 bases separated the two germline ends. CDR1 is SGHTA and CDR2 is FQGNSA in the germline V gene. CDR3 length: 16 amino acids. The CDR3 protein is CASSSSPGSGANVLTF. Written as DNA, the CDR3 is TGTGCCAGCAGCTCAAGTCCGGGGAGTGGGGCCAACGTCCTGACTTTC.